The sequence of this T cell receptor (beta chain) was determined in a study of T cell responses to AZD1222 COVID-19 vaccine. V lost 0 bases, J lost 0 bases, and 10 bases lay in between. Germline assignment: CDR1 SGDLS and CDR2 YYNGEE. CDR3 length equals 15 residues. TCRdb's copy holds only in-frame clones and misses some; the assay was immunoSEQ multiplex PCR. The sample carries 90,000 to 110,000 clones, more than 70% recorded once. This chain uses TRBV9 with TRBJ2-7; possibly TRBD2 for D (5 bases). The specimen was peripheral blood, collected 28 days after the second AZD1222 dose. The sequence was collected from an adult who received the AZD1222 COVID-19 vaccine. The CDR3, as DNA: TGTGCCAGCAGCGTAGGTACTAGGTCCTCCTACGAGCAGTACTTC. It specifies CASSVGTRSSYEQYF.